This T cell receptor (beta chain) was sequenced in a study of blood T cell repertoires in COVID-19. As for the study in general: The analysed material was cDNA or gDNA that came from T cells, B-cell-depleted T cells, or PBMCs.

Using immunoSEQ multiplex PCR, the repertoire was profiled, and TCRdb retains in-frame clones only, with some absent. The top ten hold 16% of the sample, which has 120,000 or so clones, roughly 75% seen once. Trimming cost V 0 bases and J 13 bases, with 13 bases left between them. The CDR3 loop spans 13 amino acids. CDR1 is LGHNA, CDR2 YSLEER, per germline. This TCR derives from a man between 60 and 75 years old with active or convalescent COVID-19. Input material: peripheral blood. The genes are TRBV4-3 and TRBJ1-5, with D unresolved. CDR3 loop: CASSQDRTRLQHF. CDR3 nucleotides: TGCGCCAGCAGCCAAGATCGAACGAGGCTGCAGCATTTT.